This entry lists 22 T cell receptor beta chains sequenced from one sample in a study of a mutant IDH1 vaccine in newly diagnosed glioma. No antigen is known for these receptors. The time point here: week 35, safety follow-up. Vaccinated patients received 300 ug of mutant IDH1 20-mer peptide per dose, with topical imiquimod. The table came from immunoSEQ multiplex PCR; TCRdb's copy has only in-frame clones and leaves some out. The sample holds roughly 54,000 clones, 80% to 85% seen once. Sequencing used PBMCs, obtained from a glioma patient whose treatment included an IDH1 peptide vaccine. Receptor source: a woman between 18 and 29 years old with glioma.

The chain joins TRBV6-5 to TRBJ2-6, with D tentatively TRBD1 (6 bases). Germline loops: CDR1 MNHEY, CDR2 SVGAGI. The CDR3 consists of 16 residues. With 0 bases removed from V and 4 bases from J, the gap between germline ends came to 10 bases. The CDR3 nucleotides read TGTGCCAGCAGTTACTCCAGGGGCAACGGGGCCAACGTCCTGACTTTC. Translating it yields CASSYSRGNGANVLTF.

The V call is TRBV12-5, the J call TRBJ2-7, with D tentatively TRBD2 (5 bases). Looked up from germline, CDR1 is LGHNT and CDR2 is FRNRAP. Trimming cost V 4 bases and J 3 bases, with 7 bases left between them. The CDR3 length is 12 residues. The CDR3 sequence is CASGSGSYEQYF. Written as DNA, the CDR3 is TGTGCTAGTGGTTCGGGGAGCTACGAGCAGTACTTC.

This clone showed up just a few times. J is TRBJ2-3 and V is TRBV19, with 12 bases lining up with TRBD2. V dropped 7 bases and J dropped 3; count of bases not matched to a gene: 8. This CDR3 is 16 amino acids long. Germline V gene lookup returns CDR1 LNHDA and CDR2 SQIVND (reference sequence). The CDR3 here is CASTFLAGGLTDTQYF. The CDR3 DNA reads as TGTGCCAGTACCTTCCTAGCGGGGGGGCTGACAGATACGCAGTATTTT.

This rearrangement joins TRBV25-1 to TRBJ1-1; D uncertain. V was shortened by 6 bases and J by 0 bases, with 2 bases between the two germline ends. From germline, CDR1 is MGHDK and CDR2 SYGVNS. CDR3 length: 11 amino acids. CDR3 region: CASRLNTEAFF. CDR3 nucleotides: TGTGCCAGCAGGTTGAACACTGAAGCTTTCTTT.

This chain uses TRBV7-8 with TRBJ1-1; tentatively, D is TRBD1 (5 bases). This CDR3 region has 13 residues. V lost 1 base to trimming and J lost 8 bases, with 11 bases between them. CDR1 and CDR2 (germline): SGHVS, FQNEAQ. CDR3 nucleotides: TGTGCCAGCAGCTTAGGCGTCAGGGTAGAAGCTTTCTTT. Translated, it gives CASSLGVRVEAFF.

The rearrangement joins TRBV4-1 to TRBJ2-4; 8 bases agree with TRBD1. This CDR3 is built from 17 residues. V gave up 0 bases and J gave up 2 bases; unmatched junction bases: 6. Germline lookup yields CDR1 MGHRA and CDR2 YSYEKL. Here the CDR3 reads CASSQDRAGGTKNIQYF. DNA of the CDR3: TGCGCCAGCAGCCAAGATCGGGCAGGGGGCACCAAAAACATTCAGTACTTC.

The sample holds one count of this clone. This chain connects TRBV4-3 to TRBJ1-2; D possibly corresponds to TRBD1 (6 bases). CDR1 and CDR2 from the germline V gene are LGHNA and YSLEER. The V end was cut by 4 bases, the J end by 3 bases, with 12 bases between. There are 14 residues in the CDR3. The CDR3 coding sequence is TGCGCCAGCAGCCGGCGGACAGACCACTATGGCTACACCTTC. It codes for CASSRRTDHYGYTF.

The chain carries TRBV9 and TRBJ2-7; D gene unclear. The V and J ends lost 0 bases and 0 bases respectively, with 7 bases between them. The CDR3 spans 14 residues. Germline CDR1 is SGDLS and CDR2 is YYNGEE. Here the CDR3 DNA reads TGTGCCAGCAGCGTAGAGAAGAGCTCCTACGAGCAGTACTTC. It translates to CASSVEKSSYEQYF.

The rearrangement links TRBV7-9 to TRBJ1-2, with D unresolved. Germline V lookup: CDR1 SEHNR, CDR2 FQNEAQ (reference sequence). Trimming removed 4 bases from V and 4 bases from J, with 7 bases in between. The CDR3 totals 12 residues. The CDR3 region has the DNA TGTGCCAGCAGCTCCGGTGCCTATGGCTACACCTTC. Translating it yields CASSSGAYGYTF.

Concerning this clone itself: This sample includes further DNA sequences coding for the same CDR3. The chain links TRBV9 to TRBJ2-1; TRBD1 is a possible D gene (6 bases). Germline V lookup: CDR1 SGDLS, CDR2 YYNGEE. The CDR3 runs to 16 residues. Deletions cut 0 bases from V and 5 bases from J, with 15 bases between. The CDR3 is CASSVDPRGKDNEQFF. The CDR3 nucleotides read TGTGCCAGCAGCGTAGACCCCAGGGGCAAGGACAATGAGCAGTTCTTC. Full variable domain (rest looked up from reference TRBV9 and TRBJ2-1): DSGVTQTPKHLITATGQRVTLRCSPRSGDLSVYWYQQSLDQGLQFLIQYYNGEERAKGNILERFSAQQFPDLHSELNLSSLELGDSALYFCASSVDPRGKDNEQFFGPGTRLTVL.

V and J are TRBV9 and TRBJ2-7; D is unclear. CDR1 is SGDLS, CDR2 YYNGEE, per germline. There are 14 residues in the CDR3. V shed 0 bases and J shed 0 bases, with 7 bases lying between them. The CDR3 DNA is TGTGCCAGCAGCGTAGGTGGCCGCTCCTACGAGCAGTACTTC. Its translation: CASSVGGRSYEQYF.

The chain joins TRBV5-4 to TRBJ1-5; possibly TRBD1 for D (6 bases). The CDR3 sequence is 15 residues long. Germline V CDR1 and CDR2: SGHNT, YYREEE (reference sequence). Trimming shortened V by 3 bases and J by 2 bases, and 12 bases separated the two germline ends. CDR3: CASSSQGRGNQPQHF. Written as DNA, the CDR3 is TGTGCCAGCAGCTCCCAGGGGCGAGGCAATCAGCCCCAGCATTTT.

The CDR3: CASSLGLASTGELFF. The CDR3 DNA reads as TGTGCCAGCAGCTTAGGACTAGCGTCTACCGGGGAGCTGTTTTTT. This sequence joins TRBV7-3 and TRBJ2-2; 9 bases map to TRBD2. The germline gives CDR1 SGHTA, CDR2 FQGTGA. V trimming: 2 bases; J trimming: 5 bases; junction bases outside the gene matches: 3. The CDR3 sequence is 15 residues long. Full variable domain (rest looked up from reference TRBV7-3 and TRBJ2-2): GAGVSQTPSNKVTEKGKYVELRCDPISGHTALYWYRQSLGQGPEFLIYFQGTGAADDSGLPNDRFFAVRPEGSVSTLKIQRTERGDSAVYLCASSLGLASTGELFFGEGSRLTVL.

V and J are TRBV11-3 and TRBJ2-2; no clear D. V lost 0 bases, J lost 9 bases, and 5 bases lay in between. This CDR3 contains 12 residues. CDR1 and CDR2 (germline): SGHNT, YENEEA. CDR3 sequence reads: CASSLEARELFF. Here the CDR3 DNA reads TGTGCCAGCAGCTTAGAGGCAAGGGAGCTGTTTTTT.

This clone has only a few counts. J is TRBJ2-1 and V is TRBV4-2; 9 nucleotides agree with TRBD2. The germline V gene has CDR1 LGHNA and CDR2 YNFKEQ. J lost 4 bases, V lost 0 bases, and 4 bases had no gene match. This CDR3 comprises 16 residues. The CDR3 protein is CASSQEGRGGYNEQFF. CDR3 DNA: TGTGCCAGCAGCCAAGAAGGGCGGGGGGGATACAATGAGCAGTTCTTC.

The rearrangement uses TRBV4-3 and TRBJ1-2, with no clear D. V dropped 0 bases and J dropped 4 bases, with 12 bases sitting between them. Germline V gene data show CDR1 as LGHNA and CDR2 as YSLEER. The CDR3 is 15 residues long. Here the CDR3 DNA reads TGCGCCAGCAGCCAAGATCCTGGGATGAGCTATGGCTACACCTTC. This gives the protein CASSQDPGMSYGYTF.

The J gene is TRBJ2-7, the V gene TRBV29-1; D is uncertain. Germline V CDR1 and CDR2: SQVTM, ANQGSEA. The CDR3 length is 12 residues. With 7 bases removed from V and 2 bases from J, the gap between germline ends came to 12 bases. The CDR3 nucleotides read TGCAGCGGAAAGAAAGGGCCCTACGAGCAGTACTTC. It codes for CSGKKGPYEQYF.

The V call is TRBV5-1, the J call TRBJ2-7; TRBD1 is a possible D gene (7 bases). The CDR3 is 13 amino acids. Germline-derived CDR1 and CDR2 are SGHRS and YFSETQ. The germline V and J ends were trimmed by 5 bases and 2 bases, with 11 bases remaining between them. In DNA form, the CDR3 reads TGCGCCAGCAGGGCGGGACAGACCTACGAGCAGTACTTC. Its protein is CASRAGQTYEQYF.

The chain carries TRBV5-1 and TRBJ2-7; D gene uncertain. With 4 bases removed from V and 0 bases from J, the gap between germline ends came to 8 bases. The CDR3 runs 13 residues. CDR1 is SGHRS, CDR2 YFSETQ, per germline. The CDR3 spells CASSDFRSYEQYF. The CDR3 nucleotides read TGCGCCAGCAGCGACTTTCGCTCCTACGAGCAGTACTTC. The whole variable domain, filled in from reference TRBV5-1 and TRBJ2-7, reads KAGVTQTPRYLIKTRGQQVTLSCSPISGHRSVSWYQQTPGQGLQFLFEYFSETQRNKGNFPGRFSGRQFSNSRSEMNVSTLELGDSALYLCASSDFRSYEQYFGPGTRLTVT.

The chain joins TRBV7-9 to TRBJ1-5; D is ambiguous. CDR3 length: 15 amino acids. CDR1 and CDR2 (germline): SEHNR, FQNEAQ (reference sequence). Trimming took off 5 bases at V and 6 bases at J, with 17 bases between the two ends. The CDR3 region has the DNA TGTGCCAGCAGCCGTGGTTTAGGAATTCGTCAGCCCCAGCATTTT. Its translation: CASSRGLGIRQPQHF. The full variable domain, rest sourced from reference TRBV7-9 and TRBJ1-5, is DTGVSQNPRHKITKRGQNVTFRCDPISEHNRLYWYRQTLGQGPEFLTYFQNEAQLEKSRLLSDRFSAERPKGSFSTLEIQRTEQGDSAMYLCASSRGLGIRQPQHFGDGTRLSIL.

This chain joins TRBV13 and TRBJ1-1, with D possibly being TRBD1 (6 bases). Trimming shortened V by 8 bases and J by 0 bases, and 16 bases separated the two germline ends. Germline V gives CDR1 PRHDT, CDR2 FYEKMQ (reference sequence). The length of the CDR3 is 15 residues. CDR3 region: CASLLTGPMNTEAFF. CDR3 DNA: TGTGCCAGCCTCCTCACAGGGCCGATGAACACTGAAGCTTTCTTT.

The V gene is TRBV9, the J gene TRBJ2-3, with 7 bases fitting TRBD1. Germline-derived CDR1 and CDR2 are SGDLS and YYNGEE. This CDR3 contains 14 residues. J lost 1 base, V lost 4 bases, and 3 bases had no gene match. CDR3 residues: CASSPQGGTDTQYF. In nucleotides, the CDR3 is TGTGCCAGCAGCCCGCAGGGGGGCACAGATACGCAGTATTTT.